These T cell receptor beta chains were read from a single sample in a study of T-cell memory formation after mild COVID-19. TCRdb re-derived calls from the 5' RACE reads in MiXCR, one entry per CDR3 protein. In the table there are hundreds of thousands of distinct CDR3 sequences, about 20% of which are singletons. Sample: PBMCs or a T cell subset sorted from them (not recorded which). The receptors were gathered from an adult woman who had mild COVID-19 (a few samples of this study predate the infection). Cell type and time point are not known. CDR3s include the opening cysteine and the closing phenylalanine or tryptophan. The D gene is left open where the match is weak. Where a row states a size, it is once, few, many or the class of an expanded clone; other rows omit it.

v_gene: TRBV5-5
abundance: .
d_gene: .
j_gene: TRBJ2-1
CDR3nt: TGTGCCAGCAGTATGATCGACCCGAAGGAGCAGTTCTTC
CDR3aa: CASSMIDPKEQFF

v_gene: TRBV29-1
abundance: .
d_gene: TRBD2
j_gene: TRBJ2-7
CDR3nt: TGCAGCGTGGAAGGGACTAGCGGGAGGGCCAACTACGAGCAGTACTTC
CDR3aa: CSVEGTSGRANYEQYF

v_gene: TRBV12-3/TRBV12-4
abundance: few
d_gene: .
j_gene: TRBJ1-2
CDR3nt: TGTGCCAGCATAGGGAACGGTGACTATGGCTACACCTTC
CDR3aa: CASIGNGDYGYTF

v_gene: TRBV4-1
abundance: .
d_gene: .
j_gene: TRBJ1-2
CDR3nt: TGCGCCAGCAGCCAAGAGGGCTGGGGTGGATATGGCTACACCTTC
CDR3aa: CASSQEGWGGYGYTF

v_gene: TRBV2
abundance: few
d_gene: TRBD2
j_gene: TRBJ2-5
CDR3nt: TGTGCCAGCAGTGAAGGGACTAGCCCTACATGGACCCAGTACTTC
CDR3aa: CASSEGTSPTWTQYF

v_gene: TRBV3-1
abundance: few
d_gene: TRBD1
j_gene: TRBJ1-2
CDR3nt: TGTGCCAGCAGCCGGGGGACAGGGAACTATGGCTACACCTTC
CDR3aa: CASSRGTGNYGYTF

v_gene: TRBV7-6
abundance: .
d_gene: TRBD2
j_gene: TRBJ2-7
CDR3nt: TGTGCCAGCAGCCCACGTAGCGGGGATGACTACGAGCAGTACTTC
CDR3aa: CASSPRSGDDYEQYF

v_gene: TRBV30
abundance: .
d_gene: .
j_gene: TRBJ1-2
CDR3nt: TGTGCCTGGCTGGGAGGGATGAGTGGCTACACCTTC
CDR3aa: CAWLGGMSGYTF

v_gene: TRBV7-9
abundance: .
d_gene: TRBD2
j_gene: TRBJ2-1
CDR3nt: TGTGCCAGCAGCTCTCAAAGATCACTAGCGGGAGCCAATGAGCAGTTCTTC
CDR3aa: CASSSQRSLAGANEQFF

v_gene: TRBV20-1
abundance: .
d_gene: .
j_gene: TRBJ2-1
CDR3nt: TGCAGTGCTAGCTCGACCTCACTTTCAAGAAAGCAGTTCTTC
CDR3aa: CSASSTSLSRKQFF

v_gene: TRBV5-1
abundance: few
d_gene: .
j_gene: TRBJ1-6
CDR3nt: TGCGCCAGCAGCTTGGAGGTGGGCCGAAATAATTCACCCCTCCACTTT
CDR3aa: CASSLEVGRNNSPLHF

v_gene: TRBV19
abundance: .
d_gene: .
j_gene: TRBJ1-1
CDR3nt: TGTGCCAGTAGTATTCGGATACAGGCTGAAGCTTTCTTT
CDR3aa: CASSIRIQAEAFF

v_gene: TRBV7-2
abundance: .
d_gene: .
j_gene: TRBJ2-7
CDR3nt: TGTGCCAGCAGCTCCCTCGGAGGGGGCAACGAGCAGTACTTC
CDR3aa: CASSSLGGGNEQYF

v_gene: TRBV30
abundance: .
d_gene: TRBD1
j_gene: TRBJ1-1
CDR3nt: TGTGCCTGGAGTGCCTGGGGACAGGGGAACACTGAAGCTTTCTTT
CDR3aa: CAWSAWGQGNTEAFF

v_gene: TRBV27
abundance: .
d_gene: TRBD2
j_gene: TRBJ2-1
CDR3nt: TGTGCCAGCAGTTTAGCGGGAGGTTCTTGGGCCTACAATGAGCAGTTCTTC
CDR3aa: CASSLAGGSWAYNEQFF

v_gene: TRBV20-1
abundance: few
d_gene: .
j_gene: TRBJ2-1
CDR3nt: TGCAGTGCTAGTATTGGCCCACGTCGTTACAATGAGCAGTTCTTC
CDR3aa: CSASIGPRRYNEQFF

v_gene: TRBV4-2
abundance: few
d_gene: .
j_gene: TRBJ1-1
CDR3nt: TGTGCCAGCAGCCAAGAGGTCCTCGACCGTAGCACTGAAGCTTTCTTT
CDR3aa: CASSQEVLDRSTEAFF

v_gene: TRBV5-1
abundance: few
d_gene: .
j_gene: TRBJ1-1
CDR3nt: TGCGCCAGCAGCTTGGGGGACCGCACCTTCACTGAAGCTTTCTTT
CDR3aa: CASSLGDRTFTEAFF

v_gene: TRBV5-1
abundance: .
d_gene: .
j_gene: TRBJ1-2
CDR3nt: TGCGCCAGCAGCTTGGGCGGACCCGGCTATGGCTACACCTTC
CDR3aa: CASSLGGPGYGYTF

v_gene: TRBV4-1
abundance: .
d_gene: TRBD1
j_gene: TRBJ1-6
CDR3nt: TGCGCCAGCAGCCAATCGGGGAACAGGGGAAATTCACCCCTCCACTTT
CDR3aa: CASSQSGNRGNSPLHF